This T cell receptor (beta chain) was captured in a study of cytomegalovirus exposure and HLA in healthy donors. Overall study context: There were a few hundred genotyped donors. Of these, 81% fell in the genetic ancestry cluster associated with self-reported Caucasian donors.

Whole-study findings and limits: Fewer N-insertions (relative to the approximately 700-donor mean) were reportedly seen in an Asian-associated ancestry cluster in a later analysis. TCR beta chains numbering more than 150 were designated cytomegalovirus-associated. Exclusion applied to some V segments, including TRBV6-2 and TRBV6-3, as they were indistinguishable.

The length of the CDR3 is 11 residues. Deletions cut 2 bases from V and 7 bases from J, with 4 bases between. Germline assignment: CDR1 SGHRS and CDR2 YFSETQ. Regarding this clone: The antigen remains unidentified.

PCR employed 60 Vbeta and 13 Jbeta primers. Using immunoSEQ multiplex PCR, the repertoire was profiled, and TCRdb retains in-frame clones only, with some absent. The sample has 100,000 to 150,000 clones; over 75% are singletons. Sequencing was done on a sample of PBMCs. The TCR was taken from a boy younger than 18 in good health and CMV-seronegative. This chain connects TRBV5-1 to TRBJ1-5; D is uncertain. In nucleotides, the CDR3 is TGCGCCAGCAGCTTTTTACAGCCCCAGCATTTT. It specifies CASSFLQPQHF.